This T cell receptor beta chain was profiled in a study of human T cells and chemical hapten exposure. Study overall: Patches with 0.01% DPC went on the upper back, and the tests were read at 6 days.

V was cut by 1 base and J by 6 bases, with 9 bases left in between. Germline V CDR1 and CDR2: SGHAT, FQDESV (reference sequence). This CDR3 region has 14 residues. Unique molecular identifiers were linked by the library to individual cDNA molecules. TCRdb re-derived calls from the RACE reads in MiXCR, one entry per CDR3 protein. The sample holds 250,000 or so distinct CDR3 sequences, approximately 8.6% seen once. The time point is: pre-sensitization, week 0. As to treatment: therapeutic diphenylcyclopropenone sensitization with weekly scalp DPC. Suited to DPC and affected by alopecia, the donors ranged from 18 to 70 years old.

The TCR was taken from a woman in her forties with alopecia areata. Some clones in this sample may be carry-over from other donors' samples. The sequenced sample was whole blood, obtained in connection with sensitization to the hapten diphenylcyclopropenone (DPC). The rearrangement joins TRBV11-1 to TRBJ2-2, with no clear D. This chain's CDR3 is CASSLGDGAGELFF. CDR3 coding DNA: TGTGCCAGCAGCTTAGGGGATGGGGCCGGGGAGCTGTTTTTT.